This TCR beta chain is from a study of regulatory T cells in long-lasting Graves disease. Through Arm-PCR of CDR3 regions and iRepertoire HTBI primers, TCR beta libraries were built. TCRdb itself ran the multiplex PCR reads through MiXCR, one entry per CDR3 protein. The table includes a few hundred thousand distinct CDR3 sequences, 12% detected once. CDR3 length: 15 amino acids. With 6 bases clipped from V and 7 bases from J, the junction kept 12 bases outside the gene matches. Germline CDR1 and CDR2: SGHTA and FQGNSA. The time point here: newly diagnosed GD, antithyroid drugs for less than 3 months. The TCR library was made from RNA extracted from PBMCs. This clonotype showed up many times. These same records also appear under a second study, on T cells in Graves' hyperthyroidism and ophthalmopathy. That source reports: The TCR CDR3 first-round RT-PCR relied on the HTBI primer set.

The TCR originated in a woman aged 18-30 years with Graves disease. The chain carries TRBV7-2 and TRBJ1-5, with TRBD1 matching 7 bases. Sequenced material: peripheral blood mononuclear cells (PBMCs), taken at new diagnosis, from a patient treated with antithyroid drugs. CDR3 in amino acids: CASRKTGAPGQPQHF. The DNA for the CDR3 is TGTGCCAGCAGAAAAACAGGGGCCCCGGGGCAGCCCCAGCATTTT.